The 20 T cell receptor beta chains below all came from one sample that was sequenced in a study of beta chain features in type 1 diabetes. Expressed TCRB transcripts were sequenced after all isolated RNA was converted to cDNA. Clones were read by immunoSEQ multiplex PCR, and TCRdb kept only the in-frame ones, dropping some. The repertoire consists of around 350,000 clones, with around 13% occurring once and the leading ten covering about 0.017%. Sequencing used naive CD4+ T cells from blood. The source of these receptors is a young man in good health.

A few counts support this clone. CDR3 DNA: TGTGCCAGTAGTATAGATTATGGGAGGAATGGCTACACCTTC. This codes for CASSIDYGRNGYTF. The V and J genes are TRBV19 and TRBJ1-2; D gene uncertain. CDR3 length: 14 amino acids. Germline V gene sequence: CDR1 LNHDA, CDR2 SQIVND (reference sequence). V lost 0 bases and J lost 6, with 11 bases in between.

CDR3 region: CASSPRDSAETQYF. In DNA, the CDR3 is TGTGCCAGCTCACCCCGGGACAGCGCGGAGACCCAGTACTTC. The chain links TRBV18 to TRBJ2-5; 7 bases line up with TRBD1. J was trimmed by 5 bases and V by 3 bases; bases with no gene match: 6. There are 14 residues in the CDR3. Germline V lookup: CDR1 KGHSH, CDR2 LQKENI.

In its sample, this clone was seen a few times. The chain carries TRBV7-2 and TRBJ2-1; TRBD2 is a possible D gene (6 bases). The CDR3 has 13 residues. CDR1 is SGHTA, CDR2 FQGNSA, per germline. Trimming stripped 5 bases from V and 3 bases from J, with 8 bases between. The CDR3 loop is CASSRGYYNEQFF. Here the CDR3 DNA reads TGTGCCAGCAGCCGGGGGTACTACAATGAGCAGTTCTTC.

This clone was counted once. The gene calls are TRBV2 and TRBJ1-3; tentatively, D is TRBD1 (5 bases). V gave up 5 bases and J gave up 4 bases, with 15 bases separating them. Germline CDR1 and CDR2: SNHLY and FYNNEI. The CDR3 covers 15 residues. The CDR3 region has the DNA TGTGCCAGCAGTCTGACAGCTGCCGCGGGAAACACCATATATTTT. This encodes CASSLTAAAGNTIYF.

The chain uses TRBV7-2 and TRBJ2-3; D might be TRBD2 (5 bases). The germline V and J ends were trimmed by 5 bases and 0 bases, with 12 bases remaining between them. CDR1 is SGHTA, CDR2 FQGNSA, per germline. The CDR3 covers 15 residues. CDR3 nucleotides: TGTGCCAGCAGCCCCGGACTTCTTAGCACAGATACGCAGTATTTT. Its translation: CASSPGLLSTDTQYF. The entire variable domain, with the rest obtained from reference TRBV7-2 and TRBJ2-3, is as follows: GAGVSQSPSNKVTEKGKDVELRCDPISGHTALYWYRQSLGQGLEFLIYFQGNSAPDKSGLPSDRFSAERTGGSVSTLTIQRTQQEDSAVYLCASSPGLLSTDTQYFGPGTRLTVL.

The chain is built from TRBV28 and TRBJ2-5, with D perhaps TRBD1 (6 bases). Trimming left V 2 bases short and J 7 bases short, with 17 bases between. The CDR3 has 15 residues. Germline CDR1 and CDR2: MDHEN and SYDVKM. In nucleotides, the CDR3 is TGTGCCAGCAGTTTACGCAGGGGACCTTGGGGGACCCAGTACTTC. As protein: CASSLRRGPWGTQYF.

This clone turned up a few times. V gene TRBV9 combines with J gene TRBJ1-1, with no clear D. The CDR3 is 14 amino acids. The germline V and J ends were trimmed by 3 bases and 0 bases, with 9 bases remaining between them. Germline V gene data show CDR1 as SGDLS and CDR2 as YYNGEE. CDR3 in DNA: TGTGCCAGCAGCGCCGTTGAGGTGAACACTGAAGCTTTCTTT. Translating it yields CASSAVEVNTEAFF.

In this sample, this clone turned up a few times. This chain uses TRBV4-1 with TRBJ2-3, with TRBD1 identical over 9 bases. Looked up from germline, CDR1 is MGHRA and CDR2 is YSYEKL. Trimming cost V 4 bases and J 5 bases; bases outside gene matches: 16. The CDR3 is 18 amino acids. DNA of the CDR3: TGCGCCAGCAGCCGTATAATAACCGGGACAGGGATTAGAGATACGCAGTATTTT. Protein sequence: CASSRIITGTGIRDTQYF.

This clone has more than one count but fewer than ten. CDR3 in DNA: TGTGCCAGTAGTAGGCGACTAGCGGGAGGGCCAGAAACGAATGAGCAGTTCTTC. Protein product: CASSRRLAGGPETNEQFF. J is TRBJ2-1 and V is TRBV19; 14 bases line up with TRBD2. Germline trimming cut 4 bases from V and 7 bases from J; bases unmatched to any gene: 12. Germline V gene data show CDR1 as LNHDA and CDR2 as SQIVND (reference sequence). CDR3 length: 18 residues.

This clone was found a few times. This chain uses TRBV7-8 with TRBJ2-3; TRBD2 matches 9 bases. This CDR3 region has 16 residues. Germline V gene sequence: CDR1 SGHVS, CDR2 FQNEAQ. Trimming at V came to 5 bases and at J to 0 bases, leaving 6 bases not matched to a gene. DNA of the CDR3: TGTGCCAGCAGCGCATTAGCGGGGGCTAGCACAGATACGCAGTATTTT. This encodes CASSALAGASTDTQYF.

This chain uses TRBV5-4 with TRBJ2-3, with D tentatively TRBD1 (6 bases). The germline gives CDR1 SGHNT, CDR2 YYREEE (reference sequence). V was clipped by 4 bases and J by 1 base, with 16 bases between them. This CDR3 contains 16 residues. This CDR3 is CASSPGHSSRTDTQYF. DNA for the CDR3: TGTGCCAGCAGCCCGGGACACTCATCTCGCACAGATACGCAGTATTTT. Full variable domain (missing parts from reference TRBV5-4 and TRBJ2-3): ETGVTQSPTHLIKTRGQQVTLRCSSQSGHNTVSWYQQALGQGPQFIFQYYREEENGRGNFPPRFSGLQFPNYSSELNVNALELDDSALYLCASSPGHSSRTDTQYFGPGTRLTVL.

The V gene is TRBV7-9, the J gene TRBJ1-2, with 8 positions matching TRBD1. The CDR3 sequence is 14 residues long. Germline loops: CDR1 SEHNR, CDR2 FQNEAQ (reference sequence). V was pared by 6 bases and J by 4 bases, with 7 bases of the junction left unmatched. The CDR3 is CASSYPGQAYGYTF. The CDR3 DNA sequence: TGTGCCAGCAGTTATCCGGGACAGGCCTATGGCTACACCTTC.

This clone was observed a few times. V is TRBV7-2 and J is TRBJ1-1; no clear D gene. Germline V gene sequence: CDR1 SGHTA, CDR2 FQGNSA. V was pared by 5 bases and J by 7 bases, with 8 bases between. This CDR3 comprises 11 residues. CDR3 residues: CASSPRGEAFF. As DNA, the CDR3 is TGTGCCAGCAGCCCCCGGGGTGAAGCTTTCTTT.

This clone occurred many times. V usage is TRBV29-1 and J usage is TRBJ2-5, with unresolved D. The CDR3 is made up of 12 amino acids. V lost 2 bases and J lost 0, with 4 bases in between. CDR1 is SQVTM, CDR2 ANQGSEA, per germline. The CDR3 is CSVEPNQETQYF. The CDR3 nucleotides read TGCAGCGTTGAACCCAACCAAGAGACCCAGTACTTC.

The V call is TRBV28, the J call TRBJ2-3; no definite D call. This CDR3 contains 11 residues. Germline CDR1 MDHEN, CDR2 SYDVKM. Trimming stripped 8 bases from V and 6 bases from J, with 9 bases between. CDR3 in DNA: TGTGCCAGCTGGTGGAGCGATACGCAGTATTTT. It codes for CASWWSDTQYF. Supplemented by reference TRBV28 and TRBJ2-3, the full variable domain reads DVKVTQSSRYLVKRTGEKVFLECVQDMDHENMFWYRQDPGLGLRLIYFSYDVKMKEKGDIPEGYSVSREKKERFSLILESASTNQTSMYLCASWWSDTQYFGPGTRLTVL.

This clone was seen a handful of times. The gene calls are TRBV6-5 and TRBJ2-1; D remains unclear. CDR3 size: 14 residues. V lost 7 bases and J 0 bases, leaving 10 bases between the germline ends. The germline V gene encodes CDR1 MNHEY and CDR2 SVGAGI. CDR3 protein: CASTLRSSYNEQFF. The CDR3 DNA reads TGTGCCAGCACACTCCGAAGCTCCTACAATGAGCAGTTCTTC.

The rearrangement uses TRBV7-9 and TRBJ2-6; 7 nucleotides line up with TRBD1. This CDR3 has 15 residues. Trimming at V came to 3 bases and at J to 1 base, leaving 0 bases not matched to a gene. Germline V gene data show CDR1 as SEHNR and CDR2 as FQNEAQ (reference sequence). The CDR3 bases are TGTGCCAGCAGCTTGGGACAGTCTGGGGCCAACGTCCTGACTTTC. Translating gives CASSLGQSGANVLTF.

This clone was recorded a few times. The chain carries TRBV30 and TRBJ2-1; TRBD1 is a possible D gene (6 bases). Germline loops: CDR1 GTSNPN, CDR2 SVGIG (reference sequence). The V end lost 4 bases, the J end lost 6 bases, and 10 bases lay between the germline ends. The CDR3 sequence is 12 residues long. The CDR3 loop is CAWNKQGNEQFF. CDR3 DNA: TGTGCCTGGAATAAACAGGGCAATGAGCAGTTCTTC.

This clone showed up just a few times. The chain couples TRBV5-1 to TRBJ2-5, with TRBD2 matching 15 bases. This CDR3 is 16 amino acids long. Germline loops: CDR1 SGHRS, CDR2 YFSETQ. The V and J ends lost 5 bases and 2 bases, in that order; junction bases with no gene match: 4. The CDR3 coding sequence is TGCGCCAGCAGTCGGACTAGCGGGGGGGTACAAGAGACCCAGTACTTC. Residues: CASSRTSGGVQETQYF.

The chain couples TRBV30 to TRBJ1-5; D is undetermined. The V end lost 3 bases, the J end lost 6 bases, and 12 bases lay between the germline ends. Germline assignment: CDR1 GTSNPN and CDR2 SVGIG (reference sequence). CDR3 length equals 13 residues. The CDR3, as DNA: TGTGCCTGGAGGACCCCGGGGATTCAGCCCCAGCATTTT. Protein: CAWRTPGIQPQHF.